This T cell receptor (beta chain) was recovered during a study of T cell repertoires in cytomegalovirus infection. Study background: Public TCR beta signature analysis indicated the presence of both CMV infection and matching HLA type. Study results and caveats: Dominating the ex vivo response were TCR beta clonotypes that were CMV-specific and HLA-C-restricted. Using cumulative public TCR beta family frequency, the authors identified those who carried CMV together with the relevant HLA.

TCRdb called the reads again in MiXCR, with one record for every CDR3 protein. The sample includes 200,000 to 300,000 distinct CDR3 sequences, approximately 8.3% seen only once; the top ten take over 13%. This CDR3 comprises 17 residues. In germline, CDR1 is SGHKS, CDR2 YYEKEE (reference sequence). V lost 1 base and J lost 3; bases outside the gene matches: 12. In its sample, this clonotype was seen many times. What it recognizes is unknown. This sequence was found in a human donor in good health (CMV status not recorded). Some clones in this sample may be carry-over from other donors' samples. The chain uses TRBV5-5 and TRBJ1-1; TRBD1 matches 7 bases. Sequencing used PBMCs. Written as DNA, the CDR3 is TGTGCCAGCAGCTTGCAGTGGGACAGCCTTTCGTACACTGAAGCTTTCTTT. Translated, it gives CASSLQWDSLSYTEAFF.